This T cell receptor beta chain was observed in a study of blood T cell repertoires in COVID-19 (TCRdb year 2020). Describing the broader study: Samples covering the acute and convalescent phases of COVID-19 were provided by collaborators in the United States, Italy and Spain. The prospective study material was composed of cDNA or gDNA derived from T cells, B-cell-depleted T cells, or PBMCs. A freely available public database, intended as a resource for researchers studying the immune response to SARS-CoV-2, is where the repertoires were released. Sample metadata almost always included a de-identified subject ID, COVID-19 status, age in years and sex. Where available, HLA class I and class II types were taken from metadata supplied by the sample provider and were not determined by assay-based typing. Subjects who had been exposed to COVID-19, were actively infected with it, or had recovered from it provided the deeply sampled blood TCRbeta repertoires that made up the dataset. The samples were drawn from the first 160 participants of the ongoing ImmuneRACE study and from 1,254 subjects provided by 6 global collaborators. General conclusions and limits of the study: Clinical and demographic metadata were provided uncurated, with the amount varying by source and participant.

TCRbeta CDR3 regions were amplified from genomic DNA using the immunoSEQ Assay, a bias-controlled multiplex PCR. In the original analysis: The number of nucleated cells in each sample was estimated by amplification of reference gene primers within the assay. Sequence reads were collapsed and filtered to measure the absolute abundance of every unique TCRbeta CDR3 rearrangement. For each sample, productive Simpson clonality was calculated by taking the square root of Simpson's diversity index across productive rearrangements. The immuneACCESS repertoire file appears here via TCRdb, limited to in-frame rearrangements. These files lack a portion of the clones; in checked studies, under half of the deficit traces to unresolved V genes, and the cause of the others is not known. From that table come the V and J calls and clone size; the DNA was used to work out D and trimming. Within this sample are under 4,500 clones, with approximately 80% of them counted one time only. The ten largest clones represent roughly a fifth of the sample.

Each collaborating institution followed its own protocols to collect whole blood in K2EDTA tubes. For TCRbeta analysis, collaborators shipped samples as frozen whole blood, isolated PBMCs, or DNA extracted from either of those sample types. As concerns this clone: Its specific antigen is unknown. No much larger clone exists at a distance of one base, and base qualities are not known.

The CDR3, cysteine through phenylalanine, is 15 amino acids long. Kept here is only the CDR3 DNA, which spans 45 bases and is read in frame from base 1. After removal of 4 bases from V and 2 bases from J, the junction retains 4 bases not matched to a gene. The germline V gene sets CDR1 to KGHSY and CDR2 to FQNENV. The V and J segments used are TRBV16 and TRBJ1-2, and TRBD1 matches 10 of the central bases. This clonotype originated in a human donor in a cohort sampled during active COVID-19. Material: peripheral blood. The CDR3 in this case is CASSLQTGGNYGYTF. The nucleotide sequence is given as TGTGCCAGCAGCCTCCAGACAGGGGGCAACTATGGCTACACCTTC.